This is a list of T cell receptor beta chains from one sample in a study of T cell repertoires in cytomegalovirus infection. TCRdb re-derived calls from the reads in MiXCR, one entry per CDR3 protein. The repertoire holds approximately 500,000 distinct CDR3 sequences, with about 17% as singletons. The material sequenced was CD8+ T cells from PBMCs. The source of these receptors is a human donor in good health (CMV status not recorded). Some clones in this sample may be carry-over from other donors' samples. CDR3s include the opening cysteine and the closing phenylalanine or tryptophan. The D gene is left open where the match is weak. Expanded clones are given a class, and other clones once, few, many or no size at all.

V gene,D gene,J gene,clone size,CDR3 DNA,CDR3 protein
TRBV7-9,TRBD1,TRBJ1-4,many,TGTGCCAGCAGCTTAGCGCCGCAGGGGGCTAATGAAAAACTGTTTTTT,CASSLAPQGANEKLFF
TRBV20-1,.,TRBJ1-6,.,TGCAGTGCTACGACCGCCCAAGCATCACCCCTCCACTTT,CSATTAQASPLHF
TRBV6-4,.,TRBJ2-7,many,TGTGCCAGCAGTGACGGGACCCCTACATTCCCTCCCGGCTTC,CASSDGTPTFPPGF
TRBV3-1,TRBD2,TRBJ2-1,few,TGTGCCAGCAGCCAAGAGAGGTGGGAGGGTAATGAGCAGTTCTTC,CASSQERWEGNEQFF
TRBV20-1,.,TRBJ2-7,.,TGCAGTGCTAGAGAATGGGGAGCCGAGCAGTACTTC,CSAREWGAEQYF
TRBV7-9,.,TRBJ2-1,many,TGTGCCAGCAGCCCCCGCGGGGGCGGGGCTGACAATGAGCAGTTCTTC,CASSPRGGGADNEQFF
TRBV6-2/TRBV6-3,TRBD1,TRBJ1-1,few,TGTGCCAGCAGGCTCAGGGGGCAAGTCCCTGAAGCTTTCTTT,CASRLRGQVPEAFF
TRBV5-6,.,TRBJ2-1,many,TGTGCCAGCAGGGGAGGAGTCTCCTACAATGAGCAGTTCTTC,CASRGGVSYNEQFF
TRBV6-1,TRBD1,TRBJ1-2,many,TGTGCCAGCAGTCTTAGAGACAGGGGGAACTATGGCTACACCTTC,CASSLRDRGNYGYTF
TRBV9,TRBD1,TRBJ2-1,.,TGTGCCAGCAGCGGCCGGGCCCTCAAGACAGGGTTCACAGTTTTTCAATACAATGAGCAGTTCTTC,CASSGRALKTGFTVFQYNEQFF
TRBV27,.,TRBJ2-7,many,TGTGCCAGCAGTTTATCGACAGGCCTCTCCTACGAGCAGTACTTC,CASSLSTGLSYEQYF
TRBV12-3/TRBV12-4,.,TRBJ2-2,few,TGTGCCAACAACCATGCGAACACCGGGGAGCTGTTTTTT,CANNHANTGELFF
TRBV19,.,TRBJ2-1,many,TGTGCCAGTAGTATAAGGACTCCGCCCAATGAGCAGTTCTTC,CASSIRTPPNEQFF
TRBV24-1,TRBD1,TRBJ2-2,many,TGTGCCACCAGTGATTCGTCCCGGGACAGGGTGGGCGCGAACACCGGGGAGCTGTTTTTT,CATSDSSRDRVGANTGELFF
TRBV5-4,TRBD1,TRBJ2-2,.,TGTGCCAGCAGCTTGTCAGGGACAGGGAACACCGGGGAGCTGTTTTTT,CASSLSGTGNTGELFF
TRBV4-2,TRBD2,TRBJ2-7,many,TGTGCCAGCAGCCCCGGCGGGGAGGGGTACGAGCAGTACTTC,CASSPGGEGYEQYF
TRBV20-1,.,TRBJ1-2,.,TGCAGTGCTAGAGATTATTACAGGCAGGGCCACTATGGCTACACCTTC,CSARDYYRQGHYGYTF
TRBV27,TRBD2,TRBJ2-1,few,TGTGCCAGCAGTTCTAGCGGCCACGCTAGCAATGAGCAGTTCTTC,CASSSSGHASNEQFF
TRBV27,.,TRBJ2-7,few,TGTGCCAGCAGTGATTCAACAGGGAGCGAGCAGTACTTC,CASSDSTGSEQYF
TRBV11-2,.,TRBJ1-6,few,TGTGCCAGCAGCTTTTGGGGCATGGATTCACCCCTCCACTTT,CASSFWGMDSPLHF
TRBV28,.,TRBJ2-2,.,TGTGCCAGCAGTTTTTTCCCCTACCAGGGGGGTGCGGGCGGCACCGGGGAGCTGTTTTTT,CASSFFPYQGGAGGTGELFF
TRBV20-1,.,TRBJ2-3,many,TGCAGTGCTAGCCCCGTGAAGGGATACACAGATACGCAGTATTTT,CSASPVKGYTDTQYF
TRBV27,TRBD2,TRBJ2-5,many,TGTGCCAGCAGTCCGACTAGCGGGCCGGAGACCCAGTACTTC,CASSPTSGPETQYF
TRBV6-1,.,TRBJ1-1,few,TGTGCCAGCAGTTTCTTGGAGGTGAACACTGAAGCTTTCTTT,CASSFLEVNTEAFF
TRBV28,TRBD1,TRBJ2-7,many,TGTGCCAGCAAAGAAGGGGACAGTTCCTACGAGCAGTACTTC,CASKEGDSSYEQYF
TRBV7-9,TRBD1,TRBJ2-6,few,TGTGCCAGCAGCTCGCGGGACAGGGAATCTGGGGCCAACGTCCTGACTTTC,CASSSRDRESGANVLTF
TRBV6-6,.,TRBJ2-4,many,TGTGCCAGCAGACCCCCCAGGGGTGAGGAAAACATTCAGTACTTC,CASRPPRGEENIQYF
TRBV7-2,TRBD1,TRBJ1-2,.,TGTGCCAGCAGCCAAGCCCGACAGGGGGCAAACTATTGCTACACCTTC,CASSQARQGANYCYTF
TRBV5-4,TRBD2,TRBJ2-1,few,TGTGCCAGCAGCTTGAGGCGGGAGGGATACAATGAGCAGTTCTTC,CASSLRREGYNEQFF
TRBV27,.,TRBJ1-3,many,TGTGCCAGCAGTTCTAGGAGTCCGGTAACGGGAAACACCATATATTTT,CASSSRSPVTGNTIYF
TRBV5-6,TRBD1,TRBJ2-1,few,TGTGCCAGCACCGGGGTTATGGGACAGGGCTACAATGAGCAGTTCTTC,CASTGVMGQGYNEQFF
TRBV7-9,TRBD1,TRBJ1-2,few,TGTGCCAGCAGCCGGACAGGAGGTGGAATTTATGGCTACACCTTC,CASSRTGGGIYGYTF
TRBV7-9,.,TRBJ2-6,many,TGTGCCAGCAGCTTAGGGGATGGTTCTGGGGCCAACGTCCTGACTTTC,CASSLGDGSGANVLTF
TRBV4-2,TRBD2,TRBJ2-1,.,TGTGCCAGCAGCCAAGCGGCGGGGGTGGACAATGAGCAGTTCTTC,CASSQAAGVDNEQFF
TRBV12-3/TRBV12-4,.,TRBJ2-1,few,TGTGCCAGCAGTCCGAGGCCCCGCAGGGAATGGGAGCAGTTCTTC,CASSPRPRREWEQFF
TRBV6-5,.,TRBJ1-2,few,TGTGCCAGCAGCTATCTAAGTCCGGCGAGCTATGGCTACACCTTC,CASSYLSPASYGYTF
TRBV6-5,.,TRBJ1-1,.,TGTGCCAGCTATGAGGATTTGAACACTGAAGCTTTCTTT,CASYEDLNTEAFF
TRBV7-9,.,TRBJ2-2,few,TGTGCCAGCAGCTTCTCTGAGTCCTATCCCGGGGAGCTGTTTTTT,CASSFSESYPGELFF
TRBV7-6,.,TRBJ1-1,many,TGTGCCAGCAGTTCACAGGGTGCGGGGACTGAAGCTTTCTTT,CASSSQGAGTEAFF
TRBV25-1,.,TRBJ1-5,few,TGTGCCAGCAGTGAAGGGGGGATACAGCCCCAGCATTTT,CASSEGGIQPQHF
TRBV6-2/TRBV6-3,.,TRBJ1-1,.,TGTGCCAGCAGTCCCCGGACAGAGGGGCACACTGAAGCTTTCTTT,CASSPRTEGHTEAFF
TRBV2,.,TRBJ2-7,.,TGTGCCAGCAGAGACCCGTTAACCGAGCAGTACTTC,CASRDPLTEQYF
TRBV6-5,.,TRBJ2-1,many,TGTGCCAGCAGTTACCCCCCAAACTCTGAGCAGTTCTTC,CASSYPPNSEQFF
TRBV27,.,TRBJ2-5,many,TGTGCCAGCAGTTTGTCAATAGCGGTGCCTCAAGAGACCCAGTACTTC,CASSLSIAVPQETQYF
TRBV27,TRBD2,TRBJ2-1,many,TGTGCCAGCAGCCCAAGACTAGCAAGGAATGAGCAGTTCTTC,CASSPRLARNEQFF
TRBV18,.,TRBJ2-3,.,TGTGCCAGCTCACCCCCGATACAGAGCCAACACGATACGCAGTATTTT,CASSPPIQSQHDTQYF
TRBV7-9,.,TRBJ1-5,.,TGTGCCAGCACTTCCGGCAATCAGCCCCAGCATTTT,CASTSGNQPQHF
TRBV12-3/TRBV12-4,.,TRBJ1-1,few,TGTGCCAGCGTCCGTGGGGGGCTCGGTGGGACTGAAGCTTTCTTT,CASVRGGLGGTEAFF
TRBV6-6,TRBD1,TRBJ1-2,many,TGTGCCAGCAGTTACTCGAAGGAGGGGACAGACAACTATGGCTACACCTTC,CASSYSKEGTDNYGYTF